This TCR beta chain stems from a study of CD8 T cells in ankylosing spondylitis. General study results and limits: Some motif variants had been reported before (in reactive arthritis synovial fluid and blood). Peripheral blood held disease-linked clones only at relatively low frequency, and these were CD8+. Disease-linked clones reportedly concentrated significantly in matched ankylosing spondylitis synovial fluid. A motif of roughly eight highly homologous TCR beta variants was seen as apparently characteristic of ankylosing spondylitis blood.

TCRdb re-derived calls from the 5' RACE reads in MiXCR, one entry per CDR3 protein. The profile shows 200,000 to 250,000 distinct CDR3 sequences, more than 5.5% of them singletons. With regard to this clonotype: Antigen unknown.

The source is a male donor with ankylosing spondylitis. Material: blood, either unsorted or a sorted T cell fraction (not recorded which).

The CDR3 is CASSFGQGEADEQFF. The DNA for the CDR3 is TGTGCCAGCAGCTTCGGACAGGGGGAAGCGGATGAGCAGTTCTTC. The genes are TRBV7-9 and TRBJ2-1; 10 bases align to TRBD1. The CDR3 extends over 15 amino acids. The J segment lost 8 bases and the V segment lost 3 bases, leaving 7 bases of the junction unmatched. Germline loops: CDR1 SEHNR, CDR2 FQNEAQ (reference sequence).